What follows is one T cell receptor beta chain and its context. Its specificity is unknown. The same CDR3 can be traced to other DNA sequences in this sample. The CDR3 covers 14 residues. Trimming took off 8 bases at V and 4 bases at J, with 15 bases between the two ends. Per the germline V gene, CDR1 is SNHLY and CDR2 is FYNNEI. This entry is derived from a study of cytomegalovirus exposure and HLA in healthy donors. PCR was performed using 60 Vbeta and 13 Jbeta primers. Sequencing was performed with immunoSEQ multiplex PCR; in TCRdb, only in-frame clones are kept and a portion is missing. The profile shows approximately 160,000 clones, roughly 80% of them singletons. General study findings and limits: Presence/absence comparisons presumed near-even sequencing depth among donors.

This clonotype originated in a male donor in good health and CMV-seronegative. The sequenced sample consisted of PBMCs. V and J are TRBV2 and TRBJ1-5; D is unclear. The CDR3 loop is CASGERGGNQPQHF. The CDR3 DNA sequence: TGTGCCAGCGGGGAGAGAGGTGGGAATCAGCCCCAGCATTTT. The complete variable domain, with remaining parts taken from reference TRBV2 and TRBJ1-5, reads EPEVTQTPSHQVTQMGQEVILRCVPISNHLYFYWYRQILGQKVEFLVSFYNNEISEKSEIFDDQFSVERPDGSNFTLKIRSTKLEDSAMYFCASGERGGNQPQHFGDGTRLSIL.